This TCR beta chain came from a study of OX40 agonist ivuxolimab in advanced cancers. Study overall: Dose-escalation patients suffered from hepatocellular carcinoma, melanoma, renal cell or head and neck cancer.

The germline V gene encodes CDR1 SGHTA and CDR2 FQGNSA. The CDR3 runs 15 residues. Trimming took 4 bases from V and 0 from J; bases not matched to a gene: 3. With autoimmune disease history or systemic immunosuppression, patients were excluded. Study-level findings and limits: CD8+ T cells were the subset that, on average, had more expanded clones than CD4+.

The method was immunoSEQ multiplex PCR; TCRdb's version includes in-frame clones alone and lacks a portion of them. Of 60,000 to 95,000 clones listed, 90% are singletons. About this clone itself: The antigen remains undetermined.

The J gene is TRBJ2-1, the V gene TRBV7-2; 7 bases align to TRBD2. The sequence was obtained from an adult with an advanced solid tumor such as melanoma, head and neck, liver or kidney cancer. This material consisted of CD4+ or CD8+ T cells sorted from blood, taken in a trial of the OX40 agonist ivuxolimab. For the CDR3, the DNA is TGTGCCAGCAGCTCAGCGGGGATCTCCTACAATGAGCAGTTCTTC. As protein: CASSSAGISYNEQFF.